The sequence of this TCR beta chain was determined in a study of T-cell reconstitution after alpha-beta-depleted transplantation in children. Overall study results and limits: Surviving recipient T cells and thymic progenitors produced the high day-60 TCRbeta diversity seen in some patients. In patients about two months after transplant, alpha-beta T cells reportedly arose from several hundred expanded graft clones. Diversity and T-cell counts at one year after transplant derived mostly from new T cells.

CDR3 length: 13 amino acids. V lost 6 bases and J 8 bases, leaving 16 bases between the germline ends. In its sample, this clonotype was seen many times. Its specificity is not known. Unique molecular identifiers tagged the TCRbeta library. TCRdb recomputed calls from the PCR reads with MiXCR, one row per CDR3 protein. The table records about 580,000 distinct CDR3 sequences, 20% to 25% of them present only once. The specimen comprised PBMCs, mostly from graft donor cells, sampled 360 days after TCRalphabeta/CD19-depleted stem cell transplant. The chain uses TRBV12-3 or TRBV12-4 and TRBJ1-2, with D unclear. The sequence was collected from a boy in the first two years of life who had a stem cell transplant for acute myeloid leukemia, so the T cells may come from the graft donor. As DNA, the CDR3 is TGTGCCAGCAGGTCCCGTAACGTATGGGGCTACACCTTC. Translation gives CASRSRNVWGYTF.